This TCR beta chain was recovered during a study of vaccination and CD4 T cells after COVID-19. On the study more broadly: Each individual in the study obtained two doses of BNT162b2 or mRNA-1273 vaccine.

Details on this clonotype: Its antigen remains unidentified.

Treatment reported: roughly 11-day PBMC culture with coronavirus spike peptide pools or control peptides (ViraFEST assay). PCR tests turned positive between March and December 2020, before US Alpha, Beta and Delta variants. Scientists separated out CD4+ T cells through negative selection following 10 days in culture. Per germline, CDR1 SEHNR and CDR2 FQNEAQ (reference sequence). The J segment lost 5 bases and the V segment lost 5 bases, leaving 11 bases of the junction unmatched. This CDR3 contains 15 residues. Scientists ran DNA taken from cultured CD4+ T cells through the Oncomine TCR Beta short-read assay for sequencing. Using its own MiXCR run on the PCR reads, TCRdb lists one record per CDR3 protein. Of 3,200 or so distinct CDR3 sequences listed, about 79% are singletons.

The clonotype comes from a human donor who had recovered from COVID-19. The sample was CD4+ T cells from blood, cultured in vitro. The genes are TRBV7-9 and TRBJ2-5; 7 nucleotides match TRBD1. In DNA, the CDR3 is TGTGCCAGCAGCCCAAACGGACAGGTACGGGAGACCCAGTACTTC. It yields the protein CASSPNGQVRETQYF.